Shown below are 14 T cell receptor beta chains from a single sample sequenced in a study of T cell changes during pregnancy in multiple sclerosis. Here immunoSEQ multiplex PCR was the method, and the copy in TCRdb shows in-frame clones only, minus some. Here the sample spans under 75,000 clones, roughly nine tenths being singletons. The source was peripheral blood, collected in the third trimester of pregnancy. These TCRs come from a female donor in good health, enrolled as a control in a pregnancy study.

This clone was observed a single time. The chain couples TRBV7-6 to TRBJ1-1; tentatively, D is TRBD1 (5 bases). Germline V gene data show CDR1 as SGHVS and CDR2 as FNYEAQ. V lost 2 bases and J lost 2, with 9 bases in between. The CDR3 is 14 residues long. The CDR3 loop is CASSLQGGNTEAFF. CDR3 coding DNA: TGTGCCAGCAGCTTACAGGGAGGAAACACTGAAGCTTTCTTT.

The chain couples TRBV19 to TRBJ1-2; D perhaps matches TRBD1 (6 bases). This CDR3 contains 14 residues. CDR1 is LNHDA and CDR2 is SQIVND in the germline V gene (reference sequence). The V end was cut by 5 bases, the J end by 8 bases, with 18 bases between. CDR3 sequence reads: CASSPTGGAGGYTF. The CDR3 coding sequence is TGTGCCAGTAGTCCCACGGGGGGGGCAGGCGGCTACACCTTC.

This sequence joins TRBV2 and TRBJ1-2, with 7 bases aligning to TRBD1. Germline V gene data show CDR1 as SNHLY and CDR2 as FYNNEI. J gave up 8 bases and V 0 bases, and 12 bases lay outside the gene matches. The CDR3 runs 16 residues. The CDR3: CASSEALRDRVRGYTF. The CDR3 DNA reads as TGTGCCAGCAGTGAAGCGCTTCGTGACAGGGTGAGAGGCTACACCTTC. Variable domain in full (rest from reference TRBV2 and TRBJ1-2): EPEVTQTPSHQVTQMGQEVILRCVPISNHLYFYWYRQILGQKVEFLVSFYNNEISEKSEIFDDQFSVERPDGSNFTLKIRSTKLEDSAMYFCASSEALRDRVRGYTFGSGTRLTVV.

The gene calls are TRBV4-2 and TRBJ2-4; TRBD2 might be the D (5 bases). CDR1 LGHNA and CDR2 YNFKEQ come from the germline V gene. The CDR3 is made up of 14 amino acids. V dropped 4 bases and J dropped 8 bases, with 15 bases sitting between them. CDR3 coding DNA: TGTGCCAGCAGCCCTCGAGGGTCCGGAGACATTCAGTACTTC. Its protein is CASSPRGSGDIQYF.

This chain connects TRBV7-2 to TRBJ2-1, with 7 bases that match TRBD2. The CDR3 consists of 14 residues. Germline lookup yields CDR1 SGHTA and CDR2 FQGNSA. After removal of 5 bases from V and 7 bases from J, the junction contained 8 bases not matched to a gene. The CDR3 loop is CASSLRAGENEQFF. CDR3 nucleotide sequence: TGTGCCAGCAGCCTACGTGCGGGGGAGAATGAGCAGTTCTTC.

This chain uses TRBV5-1 with TRBJ1-2, with D perhaps TRBD1 (6 bases). Germline loops: CDR1 SGHRS, CDR2 YFSETQ. CDR3 size: 15 residues. Trimming cost V 0 bases and J 1 base, with 10 bases left between them. The DNA of the CDR3 is TGCGCCAGCAGCTTGGGCCAACAGGGTAACTATGGCTACACCTTC. The encoded protein is CASSLGQQGNYGYTF.

This chain joins TRBV4-2 and TRBJ1-6; 10 nucleotides line up with TRBD1. The J segment lost 15 bases and the V segment lost 4 bases, leaving 9 bases of the junction unmatched. Germline V gives CDR1 LGHNA, CDR2 YNFKEQ. The CDR3 has 14 amino acids. For the CDR3, the DNA is TGTGCCAGCAGCCTGACTTCCGGGACAGGGGACCTCCACTTT. It yields the protein CASSLTSGTGDLHF.

J is TRBJ1-5 and V is TRBV27; D may be TRBD1 (6 bases). The CDR3 contains 14 residues. CDR1 MNHEY and CDR2 SMNVEV come from the germline V gene (reference sequence). V lost 6 bases and J 3 bases, leaving 12 bases between the germline ends. The CDR3: CASSPGQLNQPQHF. CDR3 bases: TGTGCCAGCAGCCCGGGACAACTCAATCAGCCCCAGCATTTT.

The chain has TRBV5-1 and TRBJ1-4, with 9 bases lining up with TRBD1. CDR1 is SGHRS and CDR2 is YFSETQ in the germline V gene. CDR3 size: 16 residues. The junction had 2 bases not matched to a gene; V was cut back by 0 bases and J by 2 bases. The CDR3 spells CASSLGQGGTNEKLFF. Written as DNA, the CDR3 is TGCGCCAGCAGCTTGGGACAGGGGGGGACTAATGAAAAACTGTTTTTT.

The chain links TRBV5-6 to TRBJ1-2; 7 nucleotides line up with TRBD1. This CDR3 contains 15 residues. V trimming: 5 bases; J trimming: 0 bases; junction bases outside the gene matches: 7. CDR1 is SGHDT, CDR2 YYEEEE, per germline. The CDR3 here is CASSYFDRANYGYTF. The CDR3 nucleotides read TGTGCCAGCAGTTATTTTGACAGGGCTAACTATGGCTACACCTTC. The variable domain in full, with the rest retrieved from reference TRBV5-6 and TRBJ1-2, is DAGVTQSPTHLIKTRGQQVTLRCSPKSGHDTVSWYQQALGQGPQFIFQYYEEEERQRGNFPDRFSGHQFPNYSSELNVNALLLGDSALYLCASSYFDRANYGYTFGSGTRLTVV.

The V call is TRBV4-1, the J call TRBJ2-1; 8 nucleotides match TRBD2. This CDR3 comprises 16 residues. In germline, CDR1 is MGHRA, CDR2 YSYEKL. J was trimmed by 5 bases and V by 4 bases; bases with no gene match: 10. This CDR3 is CASSLWGGGSDNEQFF. CDR3 DNA: TGCGCCAGCAGCCTTTGGGGCGGGGGGTCCGACAATGAGCAGTTCTTC.

The genes are TRBV5-1 and TRBJ2-5; possible D gene TRBD2, 6 bases. Germline CDR1 and CDR2: SGHRS and YFSETQ. The V end lost 2 bases, the J end lost 2 bases, and 13 bases lay between the germline ends. The CDR3 runs 15 residues. DNA for the CDR3: TGCGCCAGCAGCTTAGGAGGGTCGGGGCAAGAGACCCAGTACTTC. Its translation: CASSLGGSGQETQYF.

The chain employs TRBV6-6 and TRBJ2-7, with 8 bases aligning to TRBD1. V was clipped by 8 bases and J by 2 bases; unmatched bases: 8. The CDR3 length is 14 residues. The germline V gene has CDR1 MNHNY and CDR2 SVGAGI (reference sequence). The DNA of the CDR3 is TGTGCCAGCGTCAGGGGACAGGCTACCTACGAGCAGTACTTC. This translates into CASVRGQATYEQYF.

This clone has a handful of counts. The chain has TRBV2 and TRBJ1-5; the D gene is possibly TRBD1 (6 bases). V was trimmed by 5 bases and J by 4 bases, leaving 9 bases between them. The CDR3 spans 13 residues. Germline V gives CDR1 SNHLY, CDR2 FYNNEI. CDR3 loop: CASSRQVNQPQHF. The CDR3 DNA reads TGTGCCAGCAGTCGACAGGTAAATCAGCCCCAGCATTTT.